The clone carrying this T cell receptor beta chain was observed a handful of times. The target antigen is unknown. The CDR3 runs to 19 residues. Germline trimming cut 5 bases from V and 3 bases from J; bases unmatched to any gene: 22. Germline-derived CDR1 and CDR2 are SQVTM and ANQGSEA. The data were taken from a study of cytomegalovirus exposure and HLA in healthy donors. In the study overall: Findings of an earlier analysis included about 120 million unique TCR beta sequences from 200 million or so T cells. General observations from the study: CMV serostatus was the sole immune exposure information available. DRB1 showed the most TCR associations and HLA-C the fewest in a later analysis, as rates varied by HLA locus.

The PCR used 60 Vbeta and 13 Jbeta primers. Repertoires were generated with immunoSEQ multiplex PCR, while TCRdb's copy carries only in-frame clones and drops some. The table includes under 130,000 clones, roughly 13% detected once. V gene TRBV29-1 combines with J gene TRBJ2-1; TRBD2 matches 7 bases. The material sequenced was PBMCs. This TCR was sampled from a man aged 40-50 years in good health and CMV-seropositive. For the CDR3, the DNA is TGCAGCGTTCTGGGAGGGGAGTCACGCCAAATAACCTACTACAATGAGCAGTTCTTC. Amino acids: CSVLGGESRQITYYNEQFF.